What follows are 10 T cell receptor beta chains derived from one specimen sequenced in a study of tumor and adjacent non-tumor tissue in lung cancer. Three rounds of nested PCR, following a modified ARM-PCR protocol, produced the TCRbeta library. TCRdb independently ran MiXCR on the multiplex PCR reads; one entry per CDR3 protein. Of some 70,000 distinct CDR3 sequences in the sample, around 70% were seen once. The template was RNA from unsorted bulk tissue. Distant lung tissue was collected more than 3 cm away from the tumor edge. The sample consisted of distant non-tumor lung tissue. These receptors all come from a woman aged 45 to 65 with non-small cell lung cancer.

This clonotype came up a few times. With a much larger clone just one base away, this may be a read error. The J gene is TRBJ2-3, the V gene TRBV29-1, with no clear D. Per germline, CDR1 SQVTM and CDR2 ANQGSEA. The CDR3 totals 15 residues. This chain's CDR3 is CRVASDGVYTDTQYF. The CDR3 DNA reads as TGCAGGGTCGCCTCGGACGGAGTCTACACAGATACGCAGTATTTT.

This clonotype showed up just a few times. This may stem from a read error, because a much larger clone lies one nucleotide away. The gene calls are TRBV29-1 and TRBJ2-5, with D unclear. Germline lookup yields CDR1 SQVTM and CDR2 ANQGSEA. The CDR3 spans 12 residues. The V end was cut by 8 bases, the J end by 0 bases, with 10 bases between. The CDR3 coding sequence is TGCAGCATTCTTGGGTACCAAGAGACCCAGTACTTC. Residues: CSILGYQETQYF.

With respect to this clonotype: A much more abundant neighbour one base away suggests this may be a read error. Here the CDR3 DNA reads TGTGCCAGCATCCAAGAGGGGGGCTACACCTTC. It specifies CASIQEGGYTF. The V and J genes are TRBV4-2 and TRBJ1-2, with D perhaps matching TRBD1 (5 bases). This CDR3 has 11 residues. Germline loops: CDR1 LGHNA, CDR2 YNFKEQ.

A word on this clonotype: A read error may produce the germline difference seen at one junction end. The chain couples TRBV28 to TRBJ2-7, with D unresolved. The CDR3 is 15 residues long. Germline lookup yields CDR1 MDHEN and CDR2 SYDVKM. For the CDR3, the DNA is TGTGCCGGCAGTACCCCGACATGGAGCTCCTACGAGCAGTACTTC. It encodes CAGSTPTWSSYEQYF.

Notes on this clonotype: Relative to the germline gene, one junction end is altered; a read error may explain this. This rearrangement joins TRBV11-2 to TRBJ2-7; the match to TRBD2 covers 12 bases. The germline CDR1 and CDR2 sequences are SGHAT and FQNNGV. CDR3 length: 20 residues. CDR3 DNA: TGTGCCAGCAGCAAGATTTATGGGGCCCAGACTAGCGGGAGTCTTGGGGAGCGGTACTTC. This translates into CASSKIYGAQTSGSLGERYF.

As regards this clonotype: A much larger clone sits a single nucleotide away, making a read error possible. The genes are TRBV4-1 and TRBJ2-1; 11 bases agree with TRBD2. CDR1 and CDR2 from the germline V gene are MGHRA and YSYEKL. The CDR3 runs 16 residues. CDR3 sequence reads: CSSSRTSGSSYNEQFF. In DNA form, the CDR3 reads TGCTCCAGCAGCCGAACTAGCGGGAGCTCCTACAATGAGCAGTTCTTC.

Details on this clonotype: The junction departs from the called germline gene at one end, perhaps through a read error. This sequence joins TRBV29-1 and TRBJ2-1; a weak D match, TRBD2 (5 bases). Germline loops: CDR1 SQVTM, CDR2 ANQGSEA. This CDR3 region has 16 residues. In DNA, the CDR3 is TGCGGCGTTGAAGATCCGGGATGTAAATCCTACAATGAGCAGTTCTTC. It codes for CGVEDPGCKSYNEQFF.

Remarks on this clonotype: This CDR3 is missing its conserved last phenylalanine or tryptophan, likely due to a read error. The DNA is omitted, as the CDR3 cannot be located on it reliably, and the CDR3 follows TCRdb's listing. The genes are TRBV29-1 and TRBJ2-7. The CDR3 comprises 12 residues, both ends counted. Germline V CDR1 and CDR2: SQVTM, ANQGSEA. CDR3 amino acids: CSVGGGTYEQHL.

This rearrangement joins TRBV28 to TRBJ2-2; 8 nucleotides match TRBD1. The CDR3 has 15 amino acids. V lost 11 bases, J lost 5 bases, and 13 bases stayed unmatched. Germline-derived CDR1 and CDR2 are MDHEN and SYDVKM. The CDR3 region is CACNRGEIRTGELFF. In DNA form, the CDR3 reads TGTGCCTGCAACAGGGGGGAAATTCGAACCGGGGAGCTGTTTTTT.

This clonotype has only one observation. A read error may explain this, as a much larger clone is one base away. V usage is TRBV10-3 and J usage is TRBJ2-7, with 8 bases lining up with TRBD1. Germline V gives CDR1 ENHRY, CDR2 SYGVKD. Trimming removed 7 bases from V and 0 bases from J; junction bases left unmatched: 8. The CDR3 runs 15 residues. CDR3 bases: TGTGCCATCAATGCCGGACAGGGCTTCTCCTACGAGCAGTACTTC. Translating gives CAINAGQGFSYEQYF.